This TCR beta chain was observed in a study of blood T cell repertoires in COVID-19. In the study overall: In each case, the material was cDNA or gDNA derived from T cells, B-cell-depleted T cells, or PBMCs.

Per the authors' pipeline: Researchers report that nucleated cell counts were estimated from reference gene primer amplification. The protocol was immunoSEQ multiplex PCR, while the TCRdb copy is restricted to in-frame clones and leaves out a portion. D and trimming come from the DNA, and the V and J calls and clone size come from that table. Of about 180,000 clones in the sample, roughly 81% were seen once. Germline CDR1 reads GTSNPN; CDR2 reads SVGIG (reference sequence). V trimming: 7 bases; J trimming: 3 bases; junction bases outside the gene matches: 7. The CDR3 extends over 13 amino acids. A few counts support this clone. Seattle's cohort entered during active infection and was followed longitudinally.

This receptor was identified in a woman at least 80 years old with COVID-19, enrolled during active disease. Source material: peripheral blood. The V and J genes are TRBV30 and TRBJ2-3; 7 bases match TRBD2. The CDR3 is CASSGDGTDTQYF. The DNA of the CDR3 is TGTGCCTCCAGCGGGGACGGTACAGATACGCAGTATTTT.